This TCR beta chain derives from a study of beta chain features in type 1 diabetes. The CDR3 has 11 amino acids. The germline V gene has CDR1 GTSNPN and CDR2 SVGIG (reference sequence). The germline V and J ends were trimmed by 3 bases and 6 bases, with 7 bases remaining between them. Researchers reported sorting CD4+ naive, central memory, regulatory and stem cell-like memory cells via CD45RO/CCR7/CD25/CD127/CD95/CD27. TCRB transcripts that were expressed got sequenced, as all of the isolated RNA had been reverse transcribed. TCRdb's copy holds only in-frame clones and misses some; the assay was immunoSEQ multiplex PCR. Altogether 150,000 to 200,000 clones are present, roughly 59% being singletons, with the ten largest covering around 0.096%. Study-level points and caveats: Type 1 diabetes patients showed a moderate but significant shortening of TCRB CDR3s in all four CD4+ subsets.

A word on this clone: What it recognizes is unknown.

This rearrangement joins TRBV30 to TRBJ2-3; D is undetermined. The TCR originated in a man aged 25 to 40 with type 1 diabetes. Sequenced sample: naive CD4+ T cells from blood. The CDR3 loop is CAWRAYDTQYF. The CDR3 DNA reads as TGTGCCTGGAGAGCCTATGATACGCAGTATTTT.